Presented here are 2 T cell receptor beta chains from one specimen sequenced in a study of identical twins listed by TCRdb under 2016. Libraries were made using 5' RACE. The instrument given in TCRdb is Illumina HiSeq 2000. TCRdb trimmed the raw reads at Q25, called clones with MiXCR and kept productive beta chains. CDR3 protein duplicates are merged, each entry listing the most common genes and DNA. This sample lists 1,800,000 or so distinct CDR3 sequences; roughly 35% were detected once. 0.27% of the sample is held by the ten biggest clonotypes. Sequencing was performed on cord blood. The receptors were gathered from a newborn girl in good health.

This clonotype has a handful of counts. V and J are TRBV4-1 and TRBJ2-7, with no clear D. CDR3 size: 13 residues. Per the germline V gene, CDR1 is MGHRA and CDR2 is YSYEKL. V lost 5 bases, J lost 0 bases, and 8 bases lay in between. This CDR3 is CASSIRVSYEQYF. The CDR3 DNA sequence: TGCGCCAGCAGCATAAGGGTCTCCTACGAGCAGTACTTC.

As concerns this clonotype: One end of the junction varies from germline; a read error may be responsible. CDR3 loop: CASSGERASSYNERFF. The CDR3 nucleotides read TGCGCCAGCAGCGGGGAGCGGGCTAGCTCCTACAATGAGCGGTTCTTC. The chain uses TRBV5-1 and TRBJ2-1; TRBD2 might be the D (6 bases). The CDR3 runs to 16 residues. CDR1 and CDR2 (germline): SGHRS, YFSETQ.